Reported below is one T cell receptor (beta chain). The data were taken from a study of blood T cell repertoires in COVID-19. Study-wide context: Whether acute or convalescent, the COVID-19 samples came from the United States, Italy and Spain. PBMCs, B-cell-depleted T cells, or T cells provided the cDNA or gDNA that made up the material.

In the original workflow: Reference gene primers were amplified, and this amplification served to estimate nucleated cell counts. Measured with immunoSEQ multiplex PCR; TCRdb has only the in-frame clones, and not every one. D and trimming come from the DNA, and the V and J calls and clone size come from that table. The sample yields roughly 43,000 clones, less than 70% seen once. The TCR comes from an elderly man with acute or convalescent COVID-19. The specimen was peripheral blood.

The CDR3 region is CASSGTGGLNYGYTF. The CDR3 DNA follows: TGTGCCAGTAGCGGGACAGGGGGCCTTAACTATGGCTACACCTTC. V is TRBV19 and J is TRBJ1-2; 12 nucleotides match TRBD1. The CDR3 sequence is 15 residues long. CDR1 and CDR2 from the germline V gene are LNHDA and SQIVND (reference sequence). The V segment lost 6 bases and the J segment 1 base; nucleotides outside the gene matches: 3. Based on the CDR3 plus reference TRBV19 and TRBJ1-2, the full variable domain is DGGITQSPKYLFRKEGQNVTLSCEQNLNHDAMYWYRQDPGQGLRLIYYSQIVNDFQKGDIAEGYSVSREKKESFPLTVTSAQKNPTAFYLCASSGTGGLNYGYTFGSGTRLTVV.